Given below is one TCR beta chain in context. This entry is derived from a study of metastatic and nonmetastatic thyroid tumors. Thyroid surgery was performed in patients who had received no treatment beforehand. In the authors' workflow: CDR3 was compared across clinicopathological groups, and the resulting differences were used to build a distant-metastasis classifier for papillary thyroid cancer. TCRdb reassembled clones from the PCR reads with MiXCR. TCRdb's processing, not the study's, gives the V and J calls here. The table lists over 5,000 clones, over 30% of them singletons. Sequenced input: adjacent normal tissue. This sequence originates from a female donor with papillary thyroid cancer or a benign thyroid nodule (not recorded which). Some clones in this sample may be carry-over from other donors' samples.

CDR3 in DNA: TGTGCCAGCAACGGCCGGCAGGGAAATGAAAAACTGTTTTTT. Translation gives CASNGRQGNEKLFF. V gene TRBV3-1 combines with J gene TRBJ1-4, with D tentatively TRBD1 (5 bases). Germline CDR1 and CDR2: LGHDT and YNNKEL (reference sequence). There are 14 residues in the CDR3. V was clipped by 7 bases and J by 5 bases, with 14 bases between them.